The clone carrying this T cell receptor beta chain was detected a few times. Antigen: not known. The data derive from a study of neurological immune-mediated disorders. The cDNA came from 5'RACE, which used 10-nucleotide random UMIs. Via MiXCR, TCRdb re-called the 5' RACE reads, giving one row per CDR3 protein. The table has around 71,000 distinct CDR3 sequences, around 13% seen once. Germline V gives CDR1 LGHDT, CDR2 YNNKEL (reference sequence). V dropped 3 bases and J dropped 2 bases, with 16 bases sitting between them. This CDR3 contains 16 residues. Time point of the sample: longitudinal time-point 1 (baseline). General observations from the study: None of the CDR3 amino acid sequences found in expanded clones was shared across subjects. This suggests that the TCR-beta repertoires were private in all groups. Multiple sclerosis, the disease with the least TCR clonal expansion, fell below healthy controls, whereas HTLV-1-associated myelopathy showed the most.

This receptor was identified in a female donor with HTLV-1-associated myelopathy (HAM/TSP). The V and J genes are TRBV3-1 and TRBJ2-5; D may be TRBD1 (6 bases). Sequencing input: PBMCs. CDR3 sequence: CASSQPRTDLQETQYF. CDR3 bases: TGTGCCAGCAGCCAGCCTCGGACAGACTTACAAGAGACCCAGTACTTC.